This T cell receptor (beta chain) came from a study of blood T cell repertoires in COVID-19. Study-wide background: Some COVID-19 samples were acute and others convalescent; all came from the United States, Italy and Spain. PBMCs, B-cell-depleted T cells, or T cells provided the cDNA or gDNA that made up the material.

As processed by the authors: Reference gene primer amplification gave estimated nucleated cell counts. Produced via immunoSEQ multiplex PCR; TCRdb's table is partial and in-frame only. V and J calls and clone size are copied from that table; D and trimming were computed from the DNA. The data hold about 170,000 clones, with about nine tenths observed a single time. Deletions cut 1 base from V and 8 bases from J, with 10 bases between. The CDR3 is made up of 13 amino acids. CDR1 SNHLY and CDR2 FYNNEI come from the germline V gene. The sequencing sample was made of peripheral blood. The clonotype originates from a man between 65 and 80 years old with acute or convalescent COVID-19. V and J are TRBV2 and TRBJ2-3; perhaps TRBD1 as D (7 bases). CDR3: CASSEDRGGTQYF. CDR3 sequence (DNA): TGTGCCAGCAGTGAAGACAGGGGAGGTACGCAGTATTTT.